The 20 T cell receptor beta chains below were found in one sample sequenced in a study of regulatory T cells in long-lasting Graves disease. Time point indicated: persistent/refractory GD, antithyroid drugs over 5 years with positive TRAb. Following extraction of RNA from PBMCs, that RNA was used to make the TCR library. iRepertoire HTBI primers and Arm-PCR of CDR3 regions built TCR beta libraries. MiXCR was run by TCRdb on the multiplex PCR reads, yielding one entry per CDR3 protein. The profile shows about 460,000 distinct CDR3 sequences, roughly 23% of them singletons. This specimen was peripheral blood mononuclear cells (PBMCs), taken when the disease was refractory, from a patient treated with antithyroid drugs. These receptors were obtained from a female donor with Graves disease.

This clonotype appeared a few times. The rearrangement uses TRBV3-1 and TRBJ2-7; a weak D match, TRBD1 (5 bases). Germline V gives CDR1 LGHDT, CDR2 YNNKEL (reference sequence). The length of the CDR3 is 14 residues. V lost 2 bases and J lost 5, with 13 bases in between. CDR3 loop: CASSQKTGPHEQYF. The DNA of the CDR3 is TGTGCCAGCAGCCAAAAAACAGGTCCCCACGAGCAGTACTTC.

This clonotype was counted at least ten times. V and J are TRBV7-6 and TRBJ1-5, with D possibly TRBD1 on 5 matching bases. Trimming removed 5 bases at V and 3 bases at J, with 11 bases between. This CDR3 is built from 14 residues. CDR1 SGHVS and CDR2 FNYEAQ come from the germline V gene. The CDR3 here is CASSHGGFNQPQHF. For the CDR3, the DNA is TGTGCCAGCAGCCACGGGGGGTTCAATCAGCCCCAGCATTTT.

This clonotype was observed at least ten times. The rearrangement links TRBV12-5 to TRBJ2-7; TRBD1 might be the D (6 bases). The V gene lost 8 bases and the J gene lost 4 bases, with 15 bases spanning the gap. The CDR3 consists of 13 residues. Germline V gene sequence: CDR1 LGHNT, CDR2 FRNRAP. This CDR3 reads CASWVGARYEQYF. DNA for the CDR3: TGTGCTAGTTGGGTGGGGGCTCGGTACGAGCAGTACTTC.

The J gene is TRBJ1-4, the V gene TRBV13; 8 bases map to TRBD1. The CDR3 runs 15 residues. V dropped 5 bases and J dropped 6; count of bases not matched to a gene: 8. Germline CDR1 PRHDT, CDR2 FYEKMQ (reference sequence). CDR3 sequence: CASSRRTGIDEKLFF. In DNA, the CDR3 is TGTGCCAGCAGCCGACGGACAGGGATTGATGAAAAACTGTTTTTT.

Many counts were recorded for this clonotype. The chain joins TRBV28 to TRBJ1-2, with 7 bases lining up with TRBD1. V lost 6 bases, J lost 4 bases, and 8 bases stayed unmatched. The germline CDR1 and CDR2 sequences are MDHEN and SYDVKM. The CDR3 runs to 14 residues. CDR3 in amino acids: CASSLRDSVYGYTF. DNA of the CDR3: TGTGCCAGCAGCCTCCGGGACAGTGTCTATGGCTACACCTTC.

This clonotype was seen at least ten times. CDR3 protein: CASSYAAGQLANTEAFF. DNA of the CDR3: TGTGCCAGCAGTTACGCGGCGGGACAATTAGCGAACACTGAAGCTTTCTTT. The rearrangement links TRBV6-5 to TRBJ1-1; D is possibly TRBD1 (6 bases). V lost 2 bases and J lost 1, with 17 bases in between. The CDR3 spans 17 residues. CDR1 and CDR2 from the germline V gene are MNHEY and SVGAGI.

The table lists this clonotype with a few counts. V usage is TRBV29-1 and J usage is TRBJ2-7, with 9 bases aligning to TRBD1. The V and J ends lost 4 bases and 5 bases, in that order; junction bases with no gene match: 3. Looked up from germline, CDR1 is SQVTM and CDR2 is ANQGSEA. There are 12 residues in the CDR3. CDR3 nucleotide sequence: TGCAGCGTTGGGGACAGGGACCACGAGCAGTACTTC. Its protein is CSVGDRDHEQYF.

Points on this clonotype: A much larger clone differs by one base, so this may be a read error. The chain joins TRBV6-2 or TRBV6-3 to TRBJ1-1; D is unresolved. The germline gives CDR1 MNHEY, CDR2 SVGEGT. The V end was cut by 7 bases, the J end by 3 bases, with 12 bases between. The CDR3 sequence is 13 residues long. DNA for the CDR3: TGTGCCAGCACCCCCGGGGTCTACACTGAAGCTTTCTTT. Translated: CASTPGVYTEAFF.

The V and J genes are TRBV7-2 and TRBJ2-1, with 10 bases lining up with TRBD2. There are 15 residues in the CDR3. Unmatched junction bases numbered 8, after V lost 3 bases and J lost 9 bases. The germline V gene has CDR1 SGHTA and CDR2 FQGNSA. CDR3 bases: TGTGCCAGCAGCTTTGTAACTAGCGGGGCTAGTGAGCAGTTCTTC. Amino acids: CASSFVTSGASEQFF.

The V gene is TRBV12-3 or TRBV12-4, the J gene TRBJ1-2, with TRBD1 as a possible D gene (5 bases). Between the trimmed V and J ends, which lost 3 bases and 8 bases, there was a span of 13 bases. This CDR3 is 13 amino acids long. The CDR3 nucleotides read TGTGCCAGCAGTTTCAGGCAGGGAGGAGGCTACACCTTC. This sequence encodes CASSFRQGGGYTF.

In this sample, this clonotype turned up many times. J is TRBJ2-7 and V is TRBV28; D remains ambiguous. CDR3 size: 13 residues. Germline lookup yields CDR1 MDHEN and CDR2 SYDVKM. V lost 5 bases and J lost 1, with 9 bases in between. For the CDR3, the DNA is TGTGCCAGCAGTATGGACGGATCCTACGAGCAGTACTTC. Encoded protein: CASSMDGSYEQYF. Using reference TRBV28 and TRBJ2-7 for the parts outside the CDR3, the full variable domain is DVKVTQSSRYLVKRTGEKVFLECVQDMDHENMFWYRQDPGLGLRLIYFSYDVKMKEKGDIPEGYSVSREKKERFSLILESASTNQTSMYLCASSMDGSYEQYFGPGTRLTVT.

In this sample, this clonotype turned up a few times. The chain has TRBV14 and TRBJ1-1; tentatively, D is TRBD1 (6 bases). There are 14 residues in the CDR3. Germline-derived CDR1 and CDR2 are SGHDN and FVKESK. The V gene lost 6 bases and the J gene lost 3 bases, with 14 bases spanning the gap. The CDR3 protein is CASSQITGYTEAFF. The CDR3 nucleotides read TGTGCCAGCAGTCAGATCACAGGGTACACTGAAGCTTTCTTT.

This clonotype was seen at least ten times. The chain joins TRBV28 to TRBJ1-5, with D unclear. V lost 6 bases, J lost 9 bases, and 6 bases lay in between. This CDR3 spans 10 amino acids. Germline V gene sequence: CDR1 MDHEN, CDR2 SYDVKM. CDR3 sequence reads: CASSLRPQHF. Written as DNA, the CDR3 is TGTGCCAGCAGCCTGAGGCCCCAGCATTTT.

This clonotype was counted ten times or more. The gene calls are TRBV20-1 and TRBJ1-2; D unclear. The germline V gene encodes CDR1 DFQATT and CDR2 SNEGSKA (reference sequence). The CDR3 covers 13 residues. Trimming took 6 bases from V and 5 from J, leaving 16 bases between them. The chain's CDR3 is CSAHDKDLYGYTF. The CDR3 DNA follows: TGCAGTGCCCATGATAAGGATTTGTATGGCTACACCTTC.

This clonotype was recorded at least ten times. J is TRBJ1-5 and V is TRBV28; TRBD1 matches at 8 bases. This CDR3 region has 16 residues. Germline CDR1 is MDHEN and CDR2 is SYDVKM. V was clipped by 2 bases and J by 2 bases; unmatched bases: 5. CDR3 nucleotides: TGTGCCAGCAGTTTAGTGGGACAGGACGGCAATCAGCCCCAGCATTTT. It translates to CASSLVGQDGNQPQHF.

This clonotype was recorded many times. This chain uses TRBV7-2 with TRBJ1-1, with a possible D match to TRBD1 (6 bases). CDR1 and CDR2 from the germline V gene are SGHTA and FQGNSA. Trimming pared 5 bases from V and 3 bases from J, leaving 13 bases between. The CDR3 loop spans 14 amino acids. CDR3 region: CASSVGQTYTEAFF. DNA for the CDR3: TGTGCCAGCAGCGTTGGACAGACTTACACTGAAGCTTTCTTT.

The sample holds many counts of this clonotype. The chain has TRBV6-1 and TRBJ1-5; tentatively, D is TRBD1 (6 bases). Per the germline V gene, CDR1 is MNHNS and CDR2 is SASEGT. CDR3 length: 15 residues. Trimming removed 5 bases at V and 7 bases at J, with 18 bases between. DNA for the CDR3: TGTGCCAGCAGTACCGGACAGTCCACGAGGCAGCCCCAGCATTTT. The encoded protein is CASSTGQSTRQPQHF.

This clonotype was observed at least ten times. The chain links TRBV2 to TRBJ2-2; D gene ambiguous. CDR1 and CDR2 (germline): SNHLY, FYNNEI. The CDR3 length is 12 residues. V was pared by 5 bases and J by 4 bases, with 5 bases between. The DNA of the CDR3 is TGTGCCAGCAGTATGGGCACCGGGGAGCTGTTTTTT. It yields the protein CASSMGTGELFF.

J is TRBJ1-1 and V is TRBV19; a weak D match, TRBD1 (5 bases). This CDR3 comprises 16 residues. CDR1 is LNHDA and CDR2 is SQIVND in the germline V gene (reference sequence). The germline V and J ends were trimmed by 7 bases and 1 base, with 19 bases remaining between them. The CDR3 coding sequence is TGTGCCAGTATCCCGGGGCAGGCCACACAGAACACTGAAGCTTTCTTT. Translation gives CASIPGQATQNTEAFF.

This clonotype turned up a few times. The chain couples TRBV6-9 to TRBJ2-7; 10 nucleotides match TRBD2. Germline CDR1 is MNHGY and CDR2 is SVAAGI. The trim removed 4 bases at V and 5 bases at J, leaving 8 bases unmatched. This CDR3 spans 15 amino acids. In DNA, the CDR3 is TGTGCCAGCAGTTTCGCTAGCGGGAGTCGGAACGAGCAGTACTTC. It translates to CASSFASGSRNEQYF.